This TCR beta chain emerged from a study of T cells in Graves' hyperthyroidism and ophthalmopathy. Study as a whole: Peripheral blood was acquired at first diagnosis, ahead of any therapy whatsoever.

TCR beta CDR3 region amplification was performed from RNA transcripts. When the TCR CDR3 underwent first-round RT-PCR, the HTBI primer set was used. One entry per CDR3 protein, called by TCRdb with MiXCR from the multiplex PCR reads. The data show fewer than 500,000 distinct CDR3 sequences, with more than 14% seen just once and roughly 21% held by the top ten. There are many counts of this clonotype. The germline V gene encodes CDR1 LGHDT and CDR2 YNNKEL (reference sequence). V was trimmed by 7 bases and J by 4 bases, leaving 10 bases between them. The CDR3 has 12 amino acids. Sequencing input: blood. The sequence came from a young woman with Graves' ophthalmopathy. J is TRBJ1-1 and V is TRBV3-1; TRBD1 might be the D (5 bases). The CDR3 bases are TGTGCCAGCATAGGGGCGGGCACTGAAGCTTTCTTT. It translates to CASIGAGTEAFF.